The clone carrying this T cell receptor (beta chain) was seen ten or more times. The antigen is unknown. These data belong to a study of CD8 T cells in ankylosing spondylitis. Study-wide findings and caveats: Reports say disease-linked clones showed up significantly more in matched ankylosing spondylitis synovial fluid. Reports of some motif variants in reactive arthritis synovial fluid and blood predate this one. In ankylosing spondylitis blood, a motif of seven or eight highly homologous TCR beta variants appeared characteristic.

TCRdb re-called the 5' RACE reads through MiXCR, storing one row per CDR3 protein. The sample comprises around 250,000 distinct CDR3 sequences, around 10% of which are singletons, and around 6.5% rests with the top ten. The sample comprised blood, either unsorted or a sorted T cell fraction (not recorded which). This TCR was sampled from a male donor with ankylosing spondylitis or in good health (not recorded which).

The CDR3 DNA is TGTGCCAGCAGTCTCACAGGGGCGGATCAGCCCCAGCATTTT. It yields the protein CASSLTGADQPQHF. The chain is built from TRBV12-3 or TRBV12-4 and TRBJ1-5, with TRBD1 identical over 7 bases. The length of the CDR3 is 14 residues. After removal of 5 bases from V and 5 bases from J, the junction contained 6 bases not matched to a gene.